Listed here are 26 T cell receptor beta chains from one sample, sequenced in a study of cytomegalovirus exposure and HLA in healthy donors. Only in-frame clones appear in the TCRdb table, and some are missing; sequencing was by immunoSEQ multiplex PCR. The data contain about 170,000 clones, about 89% of them singletons. The material sequenced was PBMCs. The receptors derive from a man aged 18 to 30 in good health and CMV-seropositive.

This rearrangement joins TRBV7-2 to TRBJ1-1; 8 bases are a match to TRBD1. The V gene's germline CDR1 is SGHTA and CDR2 FQGNSA. The CDR3 runs 19 residues. Trimming took 5 bases from V and 7 from J; bases not matched to a gene: 24. The CDR3 DNA follows: TGTGCCAGCAGCCAACCATTACAGGGGGTGCATTCCCATTGGGGTGAAGCTTTCTTT. This encodes CASSQPLQGVHSHWGEAFF.

The chain is built from TRBV11-2 and TRBJ2-1, with D hard to call. V was trimmed by 5 bases and J by 9 bases, leaving 5 bases between them. From germline, CDR1 is SGHAT and CDR2 FQNNGV. The CDR3 sequence is 10 residues long. This CDR3 is CASSRSEQFF. CDR3 DNA sequence: TGTGCCAGCAGCAGGAGTGAGCAGTTCTTC. Based on the CDR3 plus reference TRBV11-2 and TRBJ2-1, the full variable domain is EAGVAQSPRYKIIEKRQSVAFWCNPISGHATLYWYQQILGQGPKLLIQFQNNGVVDDSQLPKDRFSAERLKGVDSTLKIQPAKLEDSAVYLCASSRSEQFFGPGTRLTVL.

CDR3 DNA: TGTGCCAGCAGCGCCGGACAGGGGATTGTCTATGGCTACACCTTC. This sequence encodes CASSAGQGIVYGYTF. The J gene is TRBJ1-2, the V gene TRBV9; 9 nucleotides align to TRBD1. Germline V gives CDR1 SGDLS, CDR2 YYNGEE. Trimming took 3 bases from V and 4 from J; bases not matched to a gene: 7. The CDR3 loop spans 15 amino acids.

This clone has a handful of counts. V gene TRBV6-1 combines with J gene TRBJ1-2; D is undetermined. The CDR3 consists of 10 residues. V was trimmed by 10 bases and J by 7 bases, leaving 10 bases between them. Germline assignment: CDR1 MNHNS and CDR2 SASEGT. The CDR3 nucleotides are TGTGCCACCACTGTGTCTGGCTACACCTTC. Its translation is CATTVSGYTF.

With respect to this clone: One end of the junction is discordant with germline, which a read error may explain. The J gene is TRBJ1-2, the V gene TRBV20-1, with TRBD1 matching over 7 bases. The CDR3 extends over 11 amino acids. Per the germline V gene, CDR1 is DFQATT and CDR2 is SNEGSKA (reference sequence). For the CDR3, the DNA is TGCAGTGCTGCCGGACAGGCCAAAGACCTCTTC. Amino acids: CSAAGQAKDLF.

This clone was observed many times. The rearrangement links TRBV9 to TRBJ1-1; D is ambiguous. V dropped 10 bases and J dropped 4 bases, with 17 bases sitting between them. The CDR3 has 13 residues. Germline V gene lookup returns CDR1 SGDLS and CDR2 YYNGEE. Written as DNA, the CDR3 is TGTGCCTCCGGGAGAGGGAGGAGCACTGAAGCTTTCTTT. This encodes CASGRGRSTEAFF.

J is TRBJ2-5 and V is TRBV18, with a possible D match to TRBD1 (6 bases). The CDR3 runs 15 residues. Germline assignment: CDR1 KGHSH and CDR2 LQKENI. The ends were cut back, 3 bases at V and 4 bases at J, with 15 bases in the middle. The CDR3 DNA follows: TGTGCCAGCTCACCGGGGGCTGAAGACTCAGAGACCCAGTACTTC. Its translation is CASSPGAEDSETQYF.

This clone was seen only once. CDR3 protein: CASRGRGNYGYTF. The CDR3 nucleotides are TGCGCCAGCAGGGGCAGGGGAAACTATGGCTACACCTTC. V is TRBV5-1 and J is TRBJ1-2, with D perhaps matching TRBD1 (6 bases). Per the germline V gene, CDR1 is SGHRS and CDR2 is YFSETQ. Trimming pared 5 bases from V and 2 bases from J, leaving 10 bases between. This CDR3 is 13 amino acids long.

The chain couples TRBV7-9 to TRBJ2-6; TRBD1 agrees at 7 bases. This CDR3 is 19 amino acids long. V dropped 1 base and J dropped 0; count of bases not matched to a gene: 9. Germline loops: CDR1 SEHNR, CDR2 FQNEAQ (reference sequence). This CDR3 reads CASSLGYPGQTSGANVLTF. Written as DNA, the CDR3 is TGTGCCAGCAGCTTAGGTTATCCGGGACAGACCTCTGGGGCCAACGTCCTGACTTTC.

In this sample, this clone turned up a few times. V is TRBV2 and J is TRBJ2-7; no definite D call. Germline lookup yields CDR1 SNHLY and CDR2 FYNNEI. This CDR3 is built from 11 residues. Trimming pared 10 bases from V and 2 bases from J, leaving 9 bases between. The CDR3 DNA reads as TGTGCCACCCTAGGTCCCTACGAGCAGTACTTC. It codes for CATLGPYEQYF.

This clone was seen only once. This chain links TRBV6-6 with TRBJ2-1; the D gene is possibly TRBD1 (6 bases). The V gene's germline CDR1 is MNHNY and CDR2 SVGAGI (reference sequence). This CDR3 has 14 amino acids. Between the trimmed V and J ends, which lost 7 bases and 7 bases, there was a span of 17 bases. CDR3: CASTVIEGVNEQFF. CDR3 nucleotide sequence: TGTGCCAGCACAGTTATTGAGGGGGTGAATGAGCAGTTCTTC.

V usage is TRBV7-8 and J usage is TRBJ2-3, with D possibly being TRBD2 (5 bases). The CDR3 spans 15 residues. Germline V lookup: CDR1 SGHVS, CDR2 FQNEAQ. Trimming shortened V by 6 bases and J by 0 bases, and 13 bases separated the two germline ends. The CDR3, as DNA: TGTGCCAGCAGACCCAGCGGAACTAGCACAGATACGCAGTATTTT. As protein: CASRPSGTSTDTQYF.

This rearrangement joins TRBV5-1 to TRBJ2-2; tentatively, D is TRBD2 (6 bases). CDR1 is SGHRS and CDR2 is YFSETQ in the germline V gene. The CDR3 has 17 residues. V was pared by 0 bases and J by 3 bases, with 15 bases between. In DNA, the CDR3 is TGCGCCAGCAGCTTGGTCAATCAGTGGAGGGACACCGGGGAGCTGTTTTTT. This gives the protein CASSLVNQWRDTGELFF.

The rearrangement joins TRBV5-4 to TRBJ2-5; tentatively, D is TRBD1 (5 bases). V was clipped by 6 bases and J by 4 bases, with 13 bases between them. Germline CDR1 SGHNT, CDR2 YYREEE (reference sequence). The CDR3 loop spans 13 amino acids. DNA of the CDR3: TGTGCCAGCACCCTTAATAGGGGAGAGACCCAGTACTTC. The encoded protein is CASTLNRGETQYF.

The rearrangement links TRBV30 to TRBJ2-1; 8 bases are a match to TRBD2. Per germline, CDR1 GTSNPN and CDR2 SVGIG (reference sequence). The CDR3 is 15 amino acids. V shed 2 bases, J shed 9 bases, and the junction held 12 bases outside the gene matches. The chain's CDR3 is CAWSTPSGLRGEQFF. The CDR3 DNA is TGTGCCTGGAGTACCCCTAGCGGGTTGAGGGGTGAGCAGTTCTTC.

CDR3 sequence reads: CASRSAGTEAFF. CDR3 bases: TGTGCCAGCAGGTCGGCGGGCACTGAAGCTTTCTTT. This chain joins TRBV6-6 and TRBJ1-1; no definite D call. Germline CDR1 and CDR2: MNHNY and SVGAGI (reference sequence). CDR3 length: 12 amino acids. V was pared by 6 bases and J by 4 bases, with 9 bases between.

J is TRBJ1-2 and V is TRBV7-9; 10 bases are shared with TRBD1. The CDR3 has 14 residues. Germline assignment: CDR1 SEHNR and CDR2 FQNEAQ (reference sequence). With V trimmed by 5 bases and J by 6 bases, 6 bases remained unmatched. The CDR3 region is CASSRGTGANGYTF. CDR3 DNA: TGTGCCAGCAGCCGCGGGACAGGGGCGAATGGCTACACCTTC.

The chain carries TRBV18 and TRBJ2-7, with D perhaps TRBD2 (6 bases). The germline V gene has CDR1 KGHSH and CDR2 LQKENI. V was trimmed by 2 bases and J by 7 bases, leaving 12 bases between them. The CDR3 runs to 13 residues. The CDR3 bases are TGTGCCAGCTCACCAAGAGTGGAGGGAGAGCAGTACTTC. It specifies CASSPRVEGEQYF. The full variable domain, its missing parts supplied by reference TRBV18 and TRBJ2-7, is NAGVMQNPRHLVRRRGQEARLRCSPMKGHSHVYWYRQLPEEGLKFMVYLQKENIIDESGMPKERFSAEFPKEGPSILRIQQVVRGDSAAYFCASSPRVEGEQYFGPGTRLTVT.

V and J are TRBV4-3 and TRBJ1-3; D possibly corresponds to TRBD1 (5 bases). CDR3 length equals 16 residues. The V end lost 0 bases, the J end lost 0 bases, and 9 bases lay between the germline ends. Germline-derived CDR1 and CDR2 are LGHNA and YSLEER. CDR3 in DNA: TGCGCCAGCAGCCAAGATCTGGGGCTCTCTGGAAACACCATATATTTT. The encoded protein is CASSQDLGLSGNTIYF.

The count of this clone is one. The CDR3: CASSVRTSGKDTQYF. The CDR3 DNA is TGTGCCAGCAGCGTCAGGACTAGCGGGAAGGATACGCAGTATTTT. The gene calls are TRBV5-4 and TRBJ2-3; 12 bases fit TRBD2. CDR1 SGHNT and CDR2 YYREEE come from the germline V gene (reference sequence). This CDR3 has 15 amino acids. The junction had 6 bases not matched to a gene; V was cut back by 4 bases and J by 6 bases. Filled out from reference TRBV5-4 and TRBJ2-3, the complete variable domain reads ETGVTQSPTHLIKTRGQQVTLRCSSQSGHNTVSWYQQALGQGPQFIFQYYREEENGRGNFPPRFSGLQFPNYSSELNVNALELDDSALYLCASSVRTSGKDTQYFGPGTRLTVL.

In nucleotides, the CDR3 is TGTGCCAGCAGCTCTAACAGGGGATGGGGGGAGACCCAGTACTTC. Amino acid sequence: CASSSNRGWGETQYF. The chain couples TRBV5-4 to TRBJ2-5; 7 bases align to TRBD1. J lost 5 bases, V lost 3 bases, and 10 bases had no gene match. The CDR3 is made up of 15 amino acids. CDR1 is SGHNT and CDR2 is YYREEE in the germline V gene (reference sequence).

The chain links TRBV11-2 to TRBJ2-1; TRBD2 aligns across 8 bases. The length of the CDR3 is 14 residues. The V gene's germline CDR1 is SGHAT and CDR2 FQNNGV. Losses at the gene ends were 8 bases for V and 8 bases for J; bases not matched to a gene: 11. CDR3 nucleotides: TGTGCCAGCTTCCTTGGGGCGGGGGGAGATGAGCAGTTCTTC. Translation gives CASFLGAGGDEQFF.

This rearrangement joins TRBV7-9 to TRBJ2-1; perhaps TRBD1 as D (5 bases). Germline values: CDR1 SEHNR, CDR2 FQNEAQ (reference sequence). The CDR3 covers 12 residues. Trimming took 4 bases from V and 6 from J, leaving 7 bases between them. The chain's CDR3 is CASSYDSNEQFF. The CDR3 DNA sequence: TGTGCCAGCAGCTACGACAGCAATGAGCAGTTCTTC.

V and J are TRBV6-5 and TRBJ2-7, with 9 bases aligning to TRBD1. Germline assignment: CDR1 MNHEY and CDR2 SVGAGI. Trimming took 2 bases from V and 3 from J; bases not matched to a gene: 8. The CDR3 runs to 16 residues. The CDR3 is CASSYAWTGAIYEQYF. The CDR3 DNA reads as TGTGCCAGCAGTTACGCGTGGACAGGGGCCATCTACGAGCAGTACTTC.

The chain uses TRBV6-6 and TRBJ1-1, with D possibly matching TRBD1 (6 bases). Trimming cost V 6 bases and J 4 bases, with 12 bases left between them. The CDR3 loop spans 13 amino acids. Germline loops: CDR1 MNHNY, CDR2 SVGAGI (reference sequence). The CDR3 loop is CASSPEGGTEAFF. The CDR3 DNA is TGTGCCAGCAGCCCCGAAGGGGGCACTGAAGCTTTCTTT.

This sequence joins TRBV5-8 and TRBJ1-2; tentative D call: TRBD1 (5 bases). CDR3 length: 13 amino acids. Looked up from germline, CDR1 is SGHTS and CDR2 is YDEGEE. V was pared by 10 bases and J by 2 bases, with 15 bases between. CDR3 sequence reads: CACLRDPNYGYTF. In DNA, the CDR3 is TGTGCCTGTCTGCGGGACCCCAACTATGGCTACACCTTC.